This passage covers 27 T cell receptor beta chains from one sample sequenced in a study of cytomegalovirus exposure and HLA in healthy donors. Clones were sequenced by immunoSEQ multiplex PCR, and TCRdb holds only the in-frame ones, with some missing. This table holds 150,000 to 200,000 clones, about 86% found once. Sequencing was done on a sample of PBMCs. These receptors all come from a woman aged 25 to 39 in good health and CMV-seronegative.

The chain is built from TRBV7-2 and TRBJ2-7, with D perhaps matching TRBD1 or TRBD2 (5 bases each). Trimming took 4 bases from V and 1 from J, leaving 11 bases between them. CDR3 length: 14 amino acids. Germline-derived CDR1 and CDR2 are SGHTA and FQGNSA. CDR3 sequence reads: CASSSRQRSYEQYF. The CDR3 nucleotides are TGTGCCAGCAGCTCACGACAGCGGTCCTACGAGCAGTACTTC.

V usage is TRBV4-3 and J usage is TRBJ2-1, with 7 bases fitting TRBD1. CDR3 size: 15 residues. Trimming cost V 1 base and J 4 bases; bases outside gene matches: 4. The germline V gene encodes CDR1 LGHNA and CDR2 YSLEER. The DNA for the CDR3 is TGCGCCAGCAGCCAAGGACAGGGAATTTACAATGAGCAGTTCTTC. This sequence encodes CASSQGQGIYNEQFF.

The V call is TRBV18, the J call TRBJ1-2; 12 bases agree with TRBD1. The V gene's germline CDR1 is KGHSH and CDR2 LQKENI. The CDR3 is made up of 16 amino acids. Losses at the gene ends were 1 base for V and 8 bases for J; bases not matched to a gene: 8. In nucleotides, the CDR3 is TGTGCCAGCTCACCACTAGTCTGGGACAGGGGGCAAGGCTACACCTTC. Encoded protein: CASSPLVWDRGQGYTF.

This chain uses TRBV11-1 with TRBJ2-7, with D unresolved. V lost 7 bases to trimming and J lost 2 bases, with 12 bases between them. CDR3 size: 13 residues. The germline gives CDR1 SGHAT, CDR2 FQDESV (reference sequence). The CDR3 spells CASNGRNTYEQYF. Written as DNA, the CDR3 is TGTGCCAGCAACGGGCGAAACACCTACGAGCAGTACTTC.

The rearrangement joins TRBV11-2 to TRBJ2-7; unclear D gene. Deletions cut 5 bases from V and 5 bases from J, with 7 bases between. This CDR3 is 11 amino acids long. From germline, CDR1 is SGHAT and CDR2 FQNNGV. The CDR3 loop reads CASSLVDEQYF. In nucleotides, the CDR3 is TGTGCCAGCAGCCTCGTCGACGAGCAGTACTTC. The full variable domain, in which reference TRBV11-2 and TRBJ2-7 provide the parts outside the CDR3, is EAGVAQSPRYKIIEKRQSVAFWCNPISGHATLYWYQQILGQGPKLLIQFQNNGVVDDSQLPKDRFSAERLKGVDSTLKIQPAKLEDSAVYLCASSLVDEQYFGPGTRLTVT.

J is TRBJ2-7 and V is TRBV19, with TRBD2 identical over 7 bases. CDR3 size: 14 residues. The germline V gene has CDR1 LNHDA and CDR2 SQIVND (reference sequence). V lost 5 bases and J lost 3; bases outside the gene matches: 7. CDR3 in DNA: TGTGCCAGTAGTTCCTCGCGGGAGAACTACGAGCAGTACTTC. This translates into CASSSSRENYEQYF. The full variable domain, rest sourced from reference TRBV19 and TRBJ2-7, is DGGITQSPKYLFRKEGQNVTLSCEQNLNHDAMYWYRQDPGQGLRLIYYSQIVNDFQKGDIAEGYSVSREKKESFPLTVTSAQKNPTAFYLCASSSSRENYEQYFGPGTRLTVT.

The chain recombines TRBV28 with TRBJ1-2, with D perhaps TRBD1 (5 bases). Per germline, CDR1 MDHEN and CDR2 SYDVKM. This CDR3 has 14 amino acids. The V end was cut by 2 bases, the J end by 3 bases, with 10 bases between. The chain's CDR3 is CASSLRDQDYGYTF. The CDR3 DNA reads TGTGCCAGCAGTTTAAGGGACCAGGACTATGGCTACACCTTC.

The chain recombines TRBV6-6 with TRBJ2-5, with D possibly being TRBD1 (6 bases). V was shortened by 7 bases and J by 5 bases, with 11 bases between the two germline ends. Germline V lookup: CDR1 MNHNY, CDR2 SVGAGI (reference sequence). The CDR3 spans 12 residues. This CDR3 reads CASMHRVETQYF. The CDR3 nucleotides read TGTGCCAGCATGCACAGGGTGGAGACCCAGTACTTC.

The V and J genes are TRBV27 and TRBJ1-2; D remains unclear. V lost 5 bases and J lost 0, with 7 bases in between. The CDR3 runs 13 residues. Germline CDR1 reads MNHEY; CDR2 reads SMNVEV (reference sequence). The CDR3 here is CASSPRANYGYTF. The CDR3 DNA reads as TGTGCCAGCAGTCCAAGGGCTAACTATGGCTACACCTTC.

The chain employs TRBV19 and TRBJ1-5, with D tentatively TRBD1 (5 bases). Germline CDR1 LNHDA, CDR2 SQIVND (reference sequence). This CDR3 contains 13 residues. The V end was cut by 8 bases, the J end by 6 bases, with 14 bases between. The CDR3 protein is CASSQGLGQPQHF. For the CDR3, the DNA is TGTGCCAGTTCGCAGGGTCTGGGTCAGCCCCAGCATTTT.

With regard to this clone: Its ends do not fully match the called genes, so a read error is possible. The V and J genes are TRBV13 and TRBJ1-2; D uncertain. Germline V gene data show CDR1 as PRHDT and CDR2 as FYEKMQ (reference sequence). The CDR3 covers 14 residues. The CDR3 bases are TGTGCCAGCAGCCCCCGAGGATCGAACTATGGCTACACTTTC. Translating it yields CASSPRGSNYGYTF.

This rearrangement joins TRBV13 to TRBJ2-2, with D uncertain. The germline V gene has CDR1 PRHDT and CDR2 FYEKMQ (reference sequence). This CDR3 has 14 residues. The V end was cut by 3 bases, the J end by 6 bases, with 11 bases between. This CDR3 is CASSFGAGPGELFF. The CDR3 coding sequence is TGTGCCAGCAGCTTTGGCGCCGGGCCCGGGGAGCTGTTTTTT. The full variable domain, rest sourced from reference TRBV13 and TRBJ2-2, is AAGVIQSPRHLIKEKRETATLKCYPIPRHDTVYWYQQGPGQDPQFLISFYEKMQSDKGSIPDRFSAQQFSDYHSELNMSSLELGDSALYFCASSFGAGPGELFFGEGSRLTVL.

V gene TRBV7-2 combines with J gene TRBJ2-2; 10 bases line up with TRBD1. V lost 6 bases to trimming and J lost 5 bases; unmatched junction nucleotides: 9. The CDR3 has 16 amino acids. Per germline, CDR1 SGHTA and CDR2 FQGNSA. DNA for the CDR3: TGTGCCAGCAGGATTGATGGACAGGGGGTTACCGGGGAGCTGTTTTTT. It codes for CASRIDGQGVTGELFF. Full variable domain (outside the CDR3, taken from reference TRBV7-2 and TRBJ2-2): GAGVSQSPSNKVTEKGKDVELRCDPISGHTALYWYRQSLGQGLEFLIYFQGNSAPDKSGLPSDRFSAERTGGSVSTLTIQRTQQEDSAVYLCASRIDGQGVTGELFFGEGSRLTVL.

The rearrangement links TRBV6-5 to TRBJ2-7, with 8 bases fitting TRBD1. V gave up 8 bases and J gave up 2 bases; unmatched junction bases: 8. The V gene's germline CDR1 is MNHEY and CDR2 SVGAGI. This CDR3 contains 14 residues. CDR3 sequence: CASGTGPGTYEQYF. The CDR3 DNA follows: TGTGCCAGCGGGACAGGTCCGGGGACCTACGAGCAGTACTTC.

The J gene is TRBJ1-4, the V gene TRBV4-1, with D possibly matching TRBD1 (6 bases). Germline V gene sequence: CDR1 MGHRA, CDR2 YSYEKL. The CDR3 length is 16 residues. Trimming removed 0 bases at V and 0 bases at J, with 8 bases between. This CDR3 is CASSQEEGATNEKLFF. In DNA form, the CDR3 reads TGCGCCAGCAGCCAAGAGGAGGGGGCAACTAATGAAAAACTGTTTTTT.

The chain recombines TRBV6-5 with TRBJ2-5; TRBD2 agrees at 10 bases. The CDR3 spans 15 residues. CDR1 and CDR2 from the germline V gene are MNHEY and SVGAGI. The V and J ends lost 7 bases and 1 base, in that order; junction bases with no gene match: 6. The CDR3 sequence is CASTIAGGPQETQYF. In DNA form, the CDR3 reads TGTGCCAGCACCATAGCGGGGGGCCCCCAAGAGACCCAGTACTTC.

In its sample, this clone was seen once. The chain employs TRBV6-6 and TRBJ1-3, with no clear D. The CDR3 totals 16 residues. Germline loops: CDR1 MNHNY, CDR2 SVGAGI (reference sequence). V gave up 5 bases and J gave up 6 bases, with 20 bases separating them. This CDR3 is CASSPGPAFVVNTIYF. CDR3 nucleotide sequence: TGTGCCAGCAGTCCTGGACCGGCGTTCGTTGTAAACACCATATATTTT.

CDR3 nucleotide sequence: TGTGCCAGCAGCTTAGAGCAGCGGGGGGTGTTCGCCGGGGAGCTGTTTTTT. It is translated as CASSLEQRGVFAGELFF. The chain couples TRBV7-9 to TRBJ2-2; TRBD2 matches at 9 bases. Germline V gives CDR1 SEHNR, CDR2 FQNEAQ (reference sequence). V dropped 1 base and J dropped 6; count of bases not matched to a gene: 9. CDR3 size: 17 residues. The variable domain in full, completed from reference TRBV7-9 and TRBJ2-2, reads DTGVSQNPRHKITKRGQNVTFRCDPISEHNRLYWYRQTLGQGPEFLTYFQNEAQLEKSRLLSDRFSAERPKGSFSTLEIQRTEQGDSAMYLCASSLEQRGVFAGELFFGEGSRLTVL.

The chain has TRBV5-1 and TRBJ2-7; D is unclear. The CDR3 is made up of 13 amino acids. From germline, CDR1 is SGHRS and CDR2 YFSETQ. V dropped 4 bases and J dropped 3 bases, with 11 bases sitting between them. This chain's CDR3 is CASSPKNHYEQYF. For the CDR3, the DNA is TGCGCCAGCAGCCCGAAGAACCACTACGAGCAGTACTTC.

The CDR3 DNA sequence: TGTGCCAGCAGGCCAGGGGGCGTGGAGACCCAGTACTTC. Translation gives CASRPGGVETQYF. The genes are TRBV28 and TRBJ2-5; TRBD1 agrees at 8 bases. The CDR3 contains 13 residues. V shed 6 bases, J shed 5 bases, and the junction held 5 bases outside the gene matches. Per the germline V gene, CDR1 is MDHEN and CDR2 is SYDVKM.

This rearrangement joins TRBV25-1 to TRBJ2-5, with 8 bases fitting TRBD1. The CDR3 runs to 16 residues. Germline V gene data show CDR1 as MGHDK and CDR2 as SYGVNS. V lost 0 bases, J lost 5 bases, and 8 bases stayed unmatched. The chain's CDR3 is CASSEYNRGYGETQYF. The CDR3 DNA is TGTGCCAGCAGTGAATATAACAGGGGGTATGGGGAGACCCAGTACTTC. Looking up the rest from reference TRBV25-1 and TRBJ2-5 gives the full variable domain: EADIYQTPRYLVIGTGKKITLECSQTMGHDKMYWYQQDPGMELHLIHYSYGVNSTEKGDLSSESTVSRIRTEHFPLTLESARPSHTSQYLCASSEYNRGYGETQYFGPGTRLLVL.

The gene calls are TRBV9 and TRBJ2-3; 8 bases align to TRBD2. The CDR3 runs to 15 residues. Germline V CDR1 and CDR2: SGDLS, YYNGEE. Trimming removed 3 bases from V and 4 bases from J; junction bases left unmatched: 7. The CDR3 loop reads CASSGGTSSADTQYF. The CDR3 DNA follows: TGTGCCAGCAGCGGCGGGACTAGTAGCGCAGATACGCAGTATTTT.

Turning to this clone: Only one base separates this from a far larger clonotype, so it likely reflects a read error. V and J are TRBV6-1 and TRBJ2-1, with D perhaps TRBD1 or TRBD2 (5 bases each). Trimming stripped 3 bases from V and 8 bases from J, with 11 bases between. Germline V gene sequence: CDR1 MNHNS, CDR2 SASEGT. The CDR3 covers 13 residues. CDR3 residues: CASSDEGLDEQFF. The CDR3, as DNA: TGTGCCAGCAGTGACGAGGGGCTCGATGAGCAGTTCTTC.

The J gene is TRBJ1-1, the V gene TRBV9, with D possibly matching TRBD1 (5 bases). Germline V CDR1 and CDR2: SGDLS, YYNGEE. V lost 2 bases and J 1 base, leaving 9 bases between the germline ends. CDR3 size: 14 residues. The CDR3 coding sequence is TGTGCCAGCAGCGTCTCACAGGCGAACACTGAAGCTTTCTTT. This encodes CASSVSQANTEAFF.

This chain connects TRBV6-4 to TRBJ1-2; TRBD1 might be the D (5 bases). This CDR3 is 16 amino acids long. Germline CDR1 is MRHNA and CDR2 is SNTAGT. V lost 0 bases and J lost 3, with 14 bases in between. CDR3 sequence (DNA): TGTGCCAGCAGTGACTCGTGGACCAGGGAACACTATGGCTACACCTTC. Protein product: CASSDSWTREHYGYTF.

This clone was counted a single time. V gene TRBV7-6 combines with J gene TRBJ2-2; D is possibly TRBD1 (5 bases). V was clipped by 1 base and J by 4 bases, with 13 bases between them. This CDR3 has 16 residues. The germline CDR1 and CDR2 sequences are SGHVS and FNYEAQ. The CDR3 sequence: CASSLVSGLSTGELFF. In DNA, the CDR3 is TGTGCCAGCAGCTTAGTATCAGGGTTGAGCACCGGGGAGCTGTTTTTT. Drawing the rest from reference TRBV7-6 and TRBJ2-2, the complete variable domain is GAGVSQSPRYKVTKRGQDVALRCDPISGHVSLYWYRQALGQGPEFLTYFNYEAQQDKSGLPNDRFSAERPEGSISTLTIQRTEQRDSAMYRCASSLVSGLSTGELFFGEGSRLTVL.

The rearrangement uses TRBV4-2 and TRBJ2-7; D perhaps matches TRBD1 (6 bases). V dropped 8 bases and J dropped 4 bases, with 15 bases sitting between them. The CDR3 has 13 amino acids. In germline, CDR1 is LGHNA, CDR2 YNFKEQ. For the CDR3, the DNA is TGTGCCAGCTCGGGACAAACGGGATACGAGCAGTACTTC. Amino acid sequence: CASSGQTGYEQYF.